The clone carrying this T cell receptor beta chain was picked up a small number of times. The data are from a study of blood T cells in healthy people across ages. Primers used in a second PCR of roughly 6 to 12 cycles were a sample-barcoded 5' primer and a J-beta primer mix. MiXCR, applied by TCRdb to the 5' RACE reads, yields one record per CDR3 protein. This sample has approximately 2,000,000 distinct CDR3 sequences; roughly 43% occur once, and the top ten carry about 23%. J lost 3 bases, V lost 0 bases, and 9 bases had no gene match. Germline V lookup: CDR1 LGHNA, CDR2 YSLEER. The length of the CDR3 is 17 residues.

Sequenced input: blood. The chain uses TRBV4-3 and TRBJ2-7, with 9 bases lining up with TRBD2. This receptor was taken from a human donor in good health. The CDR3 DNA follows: TGCGCCAGCAGCCAAGAATTGCGGCTAGCGGGGCACTACGAGCAGTACTTC. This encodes CASSQELRLAGHYEQYF.